The 21 T cell receptor beta chains in this list originate from one sample, sequenced in a study of blood T cell repertoires in COVID-19. Only in-frame clones appear in the TCRdb table, and some are missing; sequencing was by immunoSEQ multiplex PCR. Here the sample spans approximately 280,000 clones, approximately 85% being singletons. Sequencing was carried out using peripheral blood. These receptors were collected from a man younger than 35 with active or convalescent COVID-19.

This chain uses TRBV13 with TRBJ1-2; 12 bases agree with TRBD1. CDR1 and CDR2 (germline): PRHDT, FYEKMQ (reference sequence). Trimming at V came to 5 bases and at J to 3 bases, leaving 4 bases not matched to a gene. The CDR3 runs 15 residues. The CDR3: CASSPGTGGYYGYTF. The CDR3 nucleotides read TGTGCCAGCAGCCCCGGGACAGGGGGCTACTATGGCTACACCTTC.

This clone appeared a single time. This chain uses TRBV9 with TRBJ1-2; D ambiguous. The CDR3 runs 13 residues. Trimming shortened V by 8 bases and J by 2 bases, and 13 bases separated the two germline ends. Germline V lookup: CDR1 SGDLS, CDR2 YYNGEE. Here the CDR3 DNA reads TGTGCCAGTACTGGTGGTTCCAACTATGGCTACACCTTC. It codes for CASTGGSNYGYTF.

The chain couples TRBV4-3 to TRBJ1-5; D gene uncertain. V gave up 0 bases and J gave up 0 bases, with 6 bases separating them. Germline CDR1 and CDR2: LGHNA and YSLEER. There are 15 residues in the CDR3. CDR3 residues: CASSQEYISNQPQHF. DNA for the CDR3: TGCGCCAGCAGCCAAGAATACATTAGCAATCAGCCCCAGCATTTT.

This chain links TRBV7-2 with TRBJ2-1, with 9 bases aligning to TRBD2. V lost 5 bases to trimming and J lost 4 bases; unmatched junction nucleotides: 9. Germline CDR1 is SGHTA and CDR2 is FQGNSA. The CDR3 has 16 amino acids. For the CDR3, the DNA is TGTGCCAGCAGCCTGAGTCGGCGGGGGGGTTACAATGAGCAGTTCTTC. Amino acids: CASSLSRRGGYNEQFF.

The chain has TRBV6-4 and TRBJ1-1; D is unclear. The V and J ends lost 4 bases and 0 bases respectively, with 6 bases between them. Germline lookup yields CDR1 MRHNA and CDR2 SNTAGT. This CDR3 is 13 amino acids long. The CDR3 loop reads CASSAGMNTEAFF. For the CDR3, the DNA is TGTGCCAGCAGTGCCGGGATGAACACTGAAGCTTTCTTT.

The chain has TRBV7-6 and TRBJ1-6; D is undetermined. Germline V lookup: CDR1 SGHVS, CDR2 FNYEAQ. This CDR3 has 17 residues. V was shortened by 5 bases and J by 4 bases, with 18 bases between the two germline ends. This CDR3 is CASSPVAIGDYNSPLHF. CDR3 coding DNA: TGTGCCAGCAGCCCAGTGGCAATCGGGGATTATAATTCACCCCTCCACTTT. Full variable domain (outside the CDR3, taken from reference TRBV7-6 and TRBJ1-6): GAGVSQSPRYKVTKRGQDVALRCDPISGHVSLYWYRQALGQGPEFLTYFNYEAQQDKSGLPNDRFSAERPEGSISTLTIQRTEQRDSAMYRCASSPVAIGDYNSPLHFGNGTRLTVT.

V is TRBV27 and J is TRBJ1-5; D may be TRBD1 (6 bases). V was clipped by 0 bases and J by 2 bases, with 8 bases between them. CDR1 is MNHEY and CDR2 is SMNVEV in the germline V gene (reference sequence). This CDR3 is 15 amino acids long. The CDR3 loop reads CASSLSRGGNQPQHF. CDR3 DNA sequence: TGTGCCAGCAGTTTATCCAGGGGTGGCAATCAGCCCCAGCATTTT.

The chain links TRBV7-2 to TRBJ2-2, with 11 bases aligning to TRBD2. CDR3 length equals 16 residues. Germline CDR1 is SGHTA and CDR2 is FQGNSA. V shed 5 bases and J 7 bases; nucleotides not matched to a gene: 9. The CDR3 nucleotides are TGTGCCAGCAGCCCAATTAGCGGGGGGGCTGTCGGGGAGCTGTTTTTT. This encodes CASSPISGGAVGELFF.

J is TRBJ1-5 and V is TRBV30; TRBD1 matches at 7 bases. This CDR3 spans 13 amino acids. The V gene's germline CDR1 is GTSNPN and CDR2 SVGIG (reference sequence). Losses at the gene ends were 4 bases for V and 10 bases for J; bases not matched to a gene: 10. The CDR3 nucleotides read TGTGCCTGGATGACAGGGTTGGCGAGCCCCCAGCATTTT. Protein product: CAWMTGLASPQHF.

The chain carries TRBV27 and TRBJ1-2, with 7 bases that match TRBD1. Germline lookup yields CDR1 MNHEY and CDR2 SMNVEV (reference sequence). CDR3 length equals 16 residues. V gave up 8 bases and J gave up 3 bases; unmatched junction bases: 15. CDR3 DNA: TGTGCCAGCCGAACCGGGACAGCCGGGTTTGACTATGGCTACACCTTC. Its translation is CASRTGTAGFDYGYTF.

This rearrangement joins TRBV19 to TRBJ2-5, with D possibly matching TRBD1 (6 bases). The CDR3 has 16 residues. Trimming shortened V by 3 bases and J by 1 base, and 15 bases separated the two germline ends. CDR1 and CDR2 from the germline V gene are LNHDA and SQIVND (reference sequence). In DNA, the CDR3 is TGTGCCAGTAGTATTGTCCCGGGACATCTCCAAGAGACCCAGTACTTC. Protein sequence: CASSIVPGHLQETQYF.

This chain connects TRBV12-5 to TRBJ2-4, with 7 bases matching TRBD2. The CDR3 consists of 15 residues. V was clipped by 2 bases and J by 4 bases; unmatched bases: 5. The V gene's germline CDR1 is LGHNT and CDR2 FRNRAP. CDR3 sequence: CASGLIEGLKNIQYF. CDR3 coding DNA: TGTGCTAGTGGTTTGATCGAGGGACTAAAAAACATTCAGTACTTC. Based on the CDR3 plus reference TRBV12-5 and TRBJ2-4, the full variable domain is DARVTQTPRHKVTEMGQEVTMRCQPILGHNTVFWYRQTMMQGLELLAYFRNRAPLDDSGMPKDRFSAEMPDATLATLKIQPSEPRDSAVYFCASGLIEGLKNIQYFGAGTRLSVL.

J is TRBJ2-2 and V is TRBV10-3; TRBD2 might be the D (6 bases). The CDR3 loop spans 14 amino acids. Trimming took off 7 bases at V and 1 base at J, with 10 bases between the two ends. The germline V gene has CDR1 ENHRY and CDR2 SYGVKD. CDR3 loop: CAITARENTGELFF. The CDR3 nucleotides read TGTGCCATCACAGCGCGGGAGAACACCGGGGAGCTGTTTTTT.

The V gene is TRBV14, the J gene TRBJ2-1; D is perhaps TRBD2 (7 bases). CDR1 is SGHDN and CDR2 is FVKESK in the germline V gene. V lost 1 base and J lost 15, with 13 bases in between. This CDR3 comprises 12 residues. CDR3 loop: CASSQGGGRGFF. The DNA of the CDR3 is TGTGCCAGCAGCCAAGGGGGGGGCAGAGGGTTCTTC.

The chain employs TRBV29-1 and TRBJ2-7, with 11 bases fitting TRBD1. The CDR3 totals 14 residues. V shed 6 bases, J shed 4 bases, and the junction held 8 bases outside the gene matches. Germline assignment: CDR1 SQVTM and CDR2 ANQGSEA. CDR3 in DNA: TGCAGCGTGAAGTGGGGACAGGGGGATTACGAGCAGTACTTC. Encoded protein: CSVKWGQGDYEQYF.

The chain employs TRBV15 and TRBJ2-1, with 10 bases lining up with TRBD2. This CDR3 has 16 residues. V was clipped by 2 bases and J by 3 bases; unmatched bases: 4. CDR1 and CDR2 (germline): LNHNV, YYDKDF (reference sequence). CDR3 bases: TGTGCCACCAGCAGACAACTAGCGGGGTACTACAATGAGCAGTTCTTC. It translates to CATSRQLAGYYNEQFF.

The CDR3 region is CASSAGTGSNGYTF. The CDR3 DNA follows: TGTGCCAGCAGTGCCGGGACAGGGTCTAATGGCTACACCTTC. This chain uses TRBV25-1 with TRBJ1-2; the match to TRBD1 covers 9 bases. J gave up 6 bases and V 4 bases, and 6 bases lay outside the gene matches. The CDR3 is 14 residues long. Germline V gives CDR1 MGHDK, CDR2 SYGVNS.

The CDR3 loop is CASITGTYEQYF. The CDR3 coding sequence is TGTGCCAGCATCACAGGGACCTACGAGCAGTACTTC. The chain employs TRBV2 and TRBJ2-7; perhaps TRBD1 as D (6 bases). The CDR3 length is 12 residues. From germline, CDR1 is SNHLY and CDR2 FYNNEI. The V end was cut by 7 bases, the J end by 2 bases, with 9 bases between.

The table lists this clone with a few counts. The J gene is TRBJ1-2, the V gene TRBV12-3 or TRBV12-4, with D possibly being TRBD1 (5 bases). Trimming pared 7 bases from V and 9 bases from J, leaving 18 bases between. CDR3 length: 13 amino acids. The CDR3 loop is CASTPWGRKSYTF. The CDR3 bases are TGTGCCAGCACCCCCTGGGGGAGGAAGAGCTACACCTTC.

The chain employs TRBV27 and TRBJ2-1, with TRBD2 identical over 11 bases. The CDR3 is 17 amino acids. V shed 5 bases and J 7 bases; nucleotides not matched to a gene: 13. Per germline, CDR1 MNHEY and CDR2 SMNVEV (reference sequence). CDR3 in DNA: TGTGCCAGCAGTACCGTGACTAGCGGGGAGGTAATGAATGAGCAGTTCTTC. Encoded protein: CASSTVTSGEVMNEQFF.

The J gene is TRBJ2-1, the V gene TRBV5-1, with TRBD2 matching over 14 bases. J was trimmed by 10 bases and V by 6 bases; bases with no gene match: 6. Germline V gene data show CDR1 as SGHRS and CDR2 as YFSETQ. The CDR3 is 14 amino acids. The CDR3 DNA sequence: TGCGCCAGCATGACTAGCGGGGGGGCGAGGGAGCAGTTCTTC. Translated: CASMTSGGAREQFF.